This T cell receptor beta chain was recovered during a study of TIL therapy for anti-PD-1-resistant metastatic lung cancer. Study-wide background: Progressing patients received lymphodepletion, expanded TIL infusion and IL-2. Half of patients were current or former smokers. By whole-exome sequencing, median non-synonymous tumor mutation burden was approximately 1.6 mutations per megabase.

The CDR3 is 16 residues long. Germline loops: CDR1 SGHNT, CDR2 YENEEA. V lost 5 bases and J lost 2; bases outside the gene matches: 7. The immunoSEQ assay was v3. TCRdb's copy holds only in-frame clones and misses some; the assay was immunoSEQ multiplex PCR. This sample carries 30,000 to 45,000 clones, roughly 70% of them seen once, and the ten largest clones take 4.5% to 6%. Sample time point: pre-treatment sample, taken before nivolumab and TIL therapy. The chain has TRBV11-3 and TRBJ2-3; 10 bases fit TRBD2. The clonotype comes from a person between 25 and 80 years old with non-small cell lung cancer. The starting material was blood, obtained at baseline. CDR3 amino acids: CASSASGLADTDTQYF. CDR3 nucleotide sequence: TGTGCCAGCAGCGCGTCAGGACTAGCGGACACAGATACGCAGTATTTT.